This TCR beta chain was documented in a study of blood T cell repertoires in COVID-19. Study-wide background: Whether acute or convalescent, the COVID-19 samples came from the United States, Italy and Spain.

The CDR3 totals 14 residues. CDR1 and CDR2 (germline): SNHLY, FYNNEI. The J segment lost 7 bases and the V segment lost 4 bases, leaving 3 bases of the junction unmatched. This clone was found once. Per the original methods: Reference gene primer amplification gave nucleated cell count estimates. TCRdb's table, derived via immunoSEQ multiplex PCR, lists solely in-frame clones and lacks some. From that table come the V and J calls and clone size; the DNA was used to work out D and trimming. The sample lists 250,000 to 300,000 clones, about 81% occurring once. The study drew participants aged roughly 18 to 95 years from under 30 US areas.

The clonotype originates from a man aged 25 to 45 with acute COVID-19. V is TRBV2 and J is TRBJ2-2; 10 bases line up with TRBD2. The sample consisted of PBMCs or T cells enriched from blood (not recorded which). Written as DNA, the CDR3 is TGTGCCAGCAGTGCACTAGCGGGAAACGGGGAGCTGTTTTTT. Its translation: CASSALAGNGELFF.